The 16 T cell receptor beta chains below all came from one sample that was sequenced in a study of cytomegalovirus exposure and HLA in healthy donors. Primers included in the PCR were 60 Vbeta and 13 Jbeta primers. Method: immunoSEQ multiplex PCR; TCRdb's copy keeps in-frame clones and lacks some. The data hold roughly 220,000 clones, with approximately 80% observed a single time. Sequences were obtained from PBMCs. All receptors derive from a man aged 25-45 years in good health and CMV-seronegative.

This clone was seen once. The J gene is TRBJ2-7, the V gene TRBV6-5, with 9 bases fitting TRBD1. The CDR3 sequence is 16 residues long. Trimming removed 0 bases from V and 4 bases from J; junction bases left unmatched: 7. The germline gives CDR1 MNHEY, CDR2 SVGAGI. CDR3 amino acids: CASSYSGYRGLYEQYF. The CDR3 region has the DNA TGTGCCAGCAGTTACTCAGGGTACAGGGGGCTATACGAGCAGTACTTC.

The J gene is TRBJ1-2, the V gene TRBV2, with D possibly TRBD1 on 5 matching bases. Germline V gene sequence: CDR1 SNHLY, CDR2 FYNNEI. V gave up 10 bases and J gave up 8 bases, with 17 bases separating them. This CDR3 comprises 12 residues. The CDR3 DNA sequence: TGTGCCACAATGGGACGGGGGGTCGGCTACACCTTC. It yields the protein CATMGRGVGYTF.

The V and J genes are TRBV5-6 and TRBJ2-7, with 11 bases aligning to TRBD1. This CDR3 has 15 amino acids. The V gene's germline CDR1 is SGHDT and CDR2 YYEEEE. The J segment lost 1 base and the V segment lost 4 bases, leaving 4 bases of the junction unmatched. The CDR3 DNA is TGTGCCAGCAGCCCCGGGACAGGGGGTTCCTACGAGCAGTACTTC. It is translated as CASSPGTGGSYEQYF.

In its sample, this clone was seen once. The genes are TRBV5-1 and TRBJ2-1; the match to TRBD2 covers 13 bases. Per germline, CDR1 SGHRS and CDR2 YFSETQ. The CDR3 length is 15 residues. With 3 bases clipped from V and 5 bases from J, the junction kept 2 bases outside the gene matches. The CDR3: CASSSGLAGHNEQFF. The CDR3 nucleotides read TGCGCCAGCAGCTCGGGACTAGCGGGGCACAATGAGCAGTTCTTC.

The V call is TRBV7-3, the J call TRBJ2-1; 8 bases fit TRBD1. V lost 5 bases and J lost 8; bases outside the gene matches: 11. Germline assignment: CDR1 SGHTA and CDR2 FQGTGA. This CDR3 has 15 amino acids. CDR3 region: CASSDAAGGFDEQFF. The CDR3 nucleotides are TGTGCCAGCAGCGACGCGGCAGGGGGCTTCGATGAGCAGTTCTTC.

This clone was counted between two and nine times. The chain carries TRBV6-5 and TRBJ2-5; D unclear. This CDR3 is built from 14 residues. Trimming removed 2 bases at V and 2 bases at J, with 9 bases between. Germline loops: CDR1 MNHEY, CDR2 SVGAGI. Here the CDR3 reads CASSYGSAQETQYF. The DNA of the CDR3 is TGTGCCAGCAGTTACGGCAGCGCTCAAGAGACCCAGTACTTC.

The chain carries TRBV5-4 and TRBJ2-7; 8 bases are shared with TRBD1. CDR3 size: 15 residues. V shed 4 bases, J shed 4 bases, and the junction held 10 bases outside the gene matches. CDR1 is SGHNT and CDR2 is YYREEE in the germline V gene (reference sequence). The CDR3 nucleotides are TGTGCCAGCAGCACTGGACAGGGAAAAGGATACGAGCAGTACTTC. Translated: CASSTGQGKGYEQYF.

The chain has TRBV27 and TRBJ2-2, with 10 positions matching TRBD1. Looked up from germline, CDR1 is MNHEY and CDR2 is SMNVEV (reference sequence). Unmatched junction bases numbered 5, after V lost 3 bases and J lost 4 bases. CDR3 length: 16 amino acids. The CDR3 reads CASSLRTGGLTGELFF. The DNA for the CDR3 is TGTGCCAGCAGTTTGAGGACAGGGGGGCTCACCGGGGAGCTGTTTTTT.

The rearrangement uses TRBV4-1 and TRBJ1-1; 8 bases are shared with TRBD1. Germline values: CDR1 MGHRA, CDR2 YSYEKL. This CDR3 is built from 15 residues. V lost 6 bases to trimming and J lost 3 bases; unmatched junction nucleotides: 9. The CDR3 is CASSYTTGADTEAFF. The CDR3 DNA follows: TGCGCCAGCAGTTACACGACAGGGGCGGACACTGAAGCTTTCTTT.

The V gene is TRBV28, the J gene TRBJ1-4; 8 nucleotides align to TRBD1. The CDR3 contains 15 residues. Trimming took 2 bases from V and 5 from J; bases not matched to a gene: 4. The germline V gene encodes CDR1 MDHEN and CDR2 SYDVKM. CDR3 nucleotides: TGTGCCAGCAGTTTAACAGGGGGACGGAATGAAAAACTGTTTTTT. Translation gives CASSLTGGRNEKLFF. The variable domain in full, with the rest retrieved from reference TRBV28 and TRBJ1-4, is DVKVTQSSRYLVKRTGEKVFLECVQDMDHENMFWYRQDPGLGLRLIYFSYDVKMKEKGDIPEGYSVSREKKERFSLILESASTNQTSMYLCASSLTGGRNEKLFFGSGTQLSVL.

This chain uses TRBV2 with TRBJ2-7; D gene unclear. Germline values: CDR1 SNHLY, CDR2 FYNNEI. This CDR3 is 14 amino acids long. V lost 6 bases, J lost 4 bases, and 16 bases lay in between. DNA of the CDR3: TGTGCCAGCAGCGGAGATCTAGAGCAATACGAGCAGTACTTC. Residues: CASSGDLEQYEQYF.

The J gene is TRBJ2-3, the V gene TRBV4-3; 12 bases map to TRBD2. Germline lookup yields CDR1 LGHNA and CDR2 YSLEER. V gave up 4 bases and J gave up 6 bases; unmatched junction bases: 2. The CDR3 sequence is 14 residues long. CDR3: CASSPLAGGDTQYF. The CDR3, as DNA: TGCGCCAGCAGCCCTCTAGCGGGGGGGGATACGCAGTATTTT.

This rearrangement joins TRBV28 to TRBJ1-2, with 7 bases identical to TRBD1. From germline, CDR1 is MDHEN and CDR2 SYDVKM. V shed 5 bases and J 3 bases; nucleotides not matched to a gene: 6. The CDR3 sequence is 14 residues long. The CDR3 here is CASSPAGGDYGYTF. For the CDR3, the DNA is TGTGCCAGCAGTCCGGCAGGGGGAGACTATGGCTACACCTTC.

Concerning this clone itself: Other nucleotide sequences in the sample specify the same CDR3. This chain links TRBV5-1 with TRBJ2-7; possible D gene TRBD1, 7 bases. Trimming shortened V by 5 bases and J by 0 bases, and 12 bases separated the two germline ends. The CDR3 is 14 residues long. Germline loops: CDR1 SGHRS, CDR2 YFSETQ. This CDR3 is CASSPGDSSYEQYF. The CDR3 DNA reads as TGCGCCAGCAGTCCGGGGGACAGCTCCTACGAGCAGTACTTC.

This clone showed up just a few times. This chain uses TRBV11-2 with TRBJ2-7; 7 bases agree with TRBD2. Unmatched junction bases numbered 3, after V lost 1 base and J lost 6 bases. The CDR3 is 13 residues long. Germline CDR1 reads SGHAT; CDR2 reads FQNNGV. Written as DNA, the CDR3 is TGTGCCAGCAGCTTAGGGGAGGGACTCGAGCAGTACTTC. Its translation is CASSLGEGLEQYF.

The chain has TRBV10-3 and TRBJ2-1; D is ambiguous. This CDR3 contains 15 residues. Trimming took 2 bases from V and 2 from J, leaving 10 bases between them. Germline V gene sequence: CDR1 ENHRY, CDR2 SYGVKD. CDR3 residues: CAISEAGIPYNEQFF. CDR3 coding DNA: TGTGCCATCAGTGAGGCAGGTATCCCCTACAATGAGCAGTTCTTC.